This paragraph covers one TCR beta chain sequence. Antigen unknown. CDR3 length equals 16 residues. Trimming stripped 7 bases from V and 1 base from J, with 19 bases between. Looked up from germline, CDR1 is LNHDA and CDR2 is SQIVND (reference sequence). This specimen belongs to a study of cytomegalovirus exposure and HLA in healthy donors. Study background: In an early release, HLA-typed donors contributed about 79 million unique TCR sequences. Study observations and caveats: The availability of immune exposure information extended only to CMV serostatus. Reports described diagnosis of cytomegalovirus status by the classifier as highly specific and sensitive.

Each donor was nominally healthy when sampled (though unrecorded immune exposures were likely). PCR primers comprised 60 Vbeta and 13 Jbeta primers. TCRdb's table, derived via immunoSEQ multiplex PCR, lists solely in-frame clones and lacks some. This sample yields some 180,000 clones, of which about four fifths are seen a single time; 1.5% to 2% belongs to the top ten. Sequencing was done on a sample of PBMCs. The TCR originated in a woman aged 18-30 years in good health and CMV-seronegative. The genes are TRBV19 and TRBJ1-1; D may be TRBD1 (5 bases). As DNA, the CDR3 is TGTGCCAGTATTCCACGCCGGGGACTTAAGAACACTGAAGCTTTCTTT. Protein product: CASIPRRGLKNTEAFF.